This TCR beta chain was documented in a study of cytomegalovirus exposure and HLA in healthy donors. Samples came from healthy bone marrow donors. Germline CDR1 reads ENHRY; CDR2 reads SYGVKD. After removal of 6 bases from V and 5 bases from J, the junction contained 5 bases not matched to a gene. The CDR3 loop spans 15 amino acids. The PCR used 60 Vbeta and 13 Jbeta primers. Using immunoSEQ multiplex PCR, the repertoire was profiled, and TCRdb retains in-frame clones only, with some absent. The sample consists of 160,000 or so clones, around 80% of them appearing once. With regard to this clone: The target antigen is unknown.

Whole-study results and caveats: When analyzed later, a missense DCLRE1C variant was found to be linked to TCR beta V- and J-gene trimming. Compared with the roughly 670-donor mean, an Asian-associated ancestry cluster reportedly had fewer N-insertions, according to a later analysis. Sequencing likely produced, as an artifact, a cluster of highly shared sequence variants.

The clonotype originates from a male donor in good health and CMV-seropositive. The specimen was PBMCs. This chain joins TRBV10-3 and TRBJ2-2, with 11 nucleotides matching TRBD2. In DNA, the CDR3 is TGTGCCATCAGAACTAGCGGGAGAGAGACCGGGGAGCTGTTTTTT. Its translation: CAIRTSGRETGELFF.